This paragraph covers one TCR beta chain sequence. Its specificity is not known. This sample is drawn from a study of cytomegalovirus exposure and HLA in healthy donors. Those who donated were healthy bone marrow donors. The J segment lost 5 bases and the V segment lost 5 bases, leaving 6 bases of the junction unmatched. CDR3 length: 14 amino acids. CDR1 is MDHEN and CDR2 is SYDVKM in the germline V gene. Findings of the study overall: Associated with cytomegalovirus, according to the listing, were 150 to 200 TCR beta chains.

13 Jbeta primers and 60 Vbeta primers were used for the PCR. The repertoire was sequenced with immunoSEQ multiplex PCR; TCRdb's copy has only in-frame clones and lacks some. The repertoire holds 120,000 or so clones, with approximately 10% as singletons. This sequence originates from a woman younger than 35 in good health and CMV-seropositive. The chain employs TRBV28 and TRBJ1-5, with 7 bases fitting TRBD1. Sequencing was carried out using PBMCs. CDR3 bases: TGTGCCAGCAGTCACGGGACAGTCCATCAGCCCCAGCATTTT. Translated: CASSHGTVHQPQHF.